This is a list of T cell receptor beta chains from one sample in a study of cytomegalovirus exposure and HLA in healthy donors. Data came from immunoSEQ multiplex PCR; TCRdb stores just in-frame clones and leaves some out. Its clone listing holds about 130,000 clones. Specimen: PBMCs. These receptors were obtained from a man younger than 35 in good health and CMV-seronegative. Each CDR3 is given without its conserved first and last residue.

V gene,J gene,CDR3 protein
TRBV5-1,TRBJ2-3,ASSLEGQSTDTQY
TRBV30,TRBJ2-1,AWSVLDRDSNEQF
TRBV27,TRBJ1-4,ASSPGQGRTVLPNEKLF
TRBV7-6,TRBJ2-1,ASSLVQLSYNEQF
TRBV4-1,TRBJ2-7,ASSQDRGRAYEQY
TRBV5-1,TRBJ2-5,ASSSRDRGQETQY
TRBV11-3,TRBJ2-5,ASSFSSRGKETQY
TRBV4-3,TRBJ2-7,ASSQEPAGGSYEQY
TRBV2,TRBJ2-3,ASRSGLAASTDTQY
TRBV5-1,TRBJ1-1,ASSLSQGAFTEAF
TRBV6-4,TRBJ2-2,ASSDSSTGELF
TRBV19,TRBJ1-6,ASTPGQSSPLH
TRBV4-3,TRBJ2-3,ASSLRDRAPDTQY
TRBV28,TRBJ2-5,ASSPGLAGGRAQETQY
TRBV6-1,TRBJ1-2,ASSEATTATNYGYT
TRBV7-9,TRBJ2-7,ASSPVLEEQY
TRBV7-9,TRBJ2-1,ASSVGLSGKKF
TRBV7-9,TRBJ1-5,ASSPDRGSNQPQH
TRBV27,TRBJ2-1,ASSRQGPYQLHEQF
TRBV27,TRBJ1-4,ASSLSEAGGEKLF
TRBV6-5,TRBJ2-7,ASSLGGGDQY
TRBV13,TRBJ1-6,ASSRGGAGNNSPLH